These T cell receptor beta chains were read from a single sample in a study of type 1 regulatory T cells. Antigens of these TCRs are unknown. TCRdb used MiXCR to reprocess the reads, holding one entry per CDR3 protein. The table records 55,000 to 65,000 distinct CDR3 sequences, over 50% of them present only once. The specimen sequenced was cultured non-Tr1 T cells, either the whole culture or a sorted T cell fraction (not recorded which). These receptor sequences come from a human donor in good health. The CDR3 runs from the conserved cysteine through the conserved F or W. D genes are given only for firm matches. Expanded clones get a size class; other rows say once, few or many, or leave the size out.

d_gene	v_gene	len	j_gene	abundance	CDR3aa	CDR3nt
TRBD2	TRBV20-1	17	TRBJ2-3	NA	CSARIGLAGGRGDTQYF	TGCAGTGCTAGGATTGGACTAGCGGGAGGCCGGGGAGATACGCAGTATTTT
NA	TRBV3-1	14	TRBJ2-2	NA	CASSQARGTGELFF	TGTGCCAGCAGCCAAGCCAGGGGCACCGGGGAGCTGTTTTTT
TRBD1	TRBV6-5	15	TRBJ1-2	NA	CASSYALSGTGAYTF	TGTGCCAGCAGTTACGCGCTTTCCGGGACAGGAGCCTACACCTTC
NA	TRBV29-1	13	TRBJ2-2	NA	CSVVLPNTGELFF	TGCAGCGTTGTACTACCCAACACCGGGGAGCTGTTTTTT
NA	TRBV2	12	TRBJ2-1	NA	CASSGGLDEQFF	TGTGCCAGCAGTGGGGGATTGGATGAGCAGTTCTTC
NA	TRBV7-8	16	TRBJ1-6	NA	CASSLSLNSYNSPLHF	TGTGCCAGCAGCTTAAGCTTGAACTCCTATAATTCACCCCTCCACTTT
NA	TRBV5-1	18	TRBJ2-2	few	CASSLAGLAGIGTGELFF	TGCGCCAGCAGCTTGGCCGGATTGGCTGGAATAGGCACCGGGGAGCTGTTTTTT
NA	TRBV6-1	15	TRBJ1-2	medium-sized	CASSEFTGPNYGYTF	TGTGCCAGCAGCGAATTTACCGGGCCTAACTATGGCTACACCTTC
NA	TRBV15	16	TRBJ2-4	NA	CATSRYGAQGLNIQYF	TGTGCCACCAGCAGATATGGGGCGCAGGGGTTAAACATTCAGTACTTC
NA	TRBV5-1	16	TRBJ1-3	once	CASSQDGTHSGNTIYF	TGCGCCAGCAGCCAGGACGGGACGCACTCTGGAAACACCATATATTTT
NA	TRBV27	15	TRBJ2-3	NA	CASSTLPLSTDTQYF	TGTGCCAGCAGTACCCTCCCTCTTAGCACAGATACGCAGTATTTT
NA	TRBV29-1	12	TRBJ2-5	NA	CSVAEPQETQYF	TGCAGCGTCGCTGAACCTCAAGAGACCCAGTACTTC
NA	TRBV11-1	13	TRBJ2-5	NA	CASSLYSQETQYF	TGTGCCAGCAGCTTATATTCCCAAGAGACCCAGTACTTC
NA	TRBV20-1	12	TRBJ2-7	NA	CSVRNPIYEQYF	TGCAGTGTTAGAAACCCGATCTACGAGCAGTACTTC
NA	TRBV28	12	TRBJ2-1	NA	CASSFGYNEQFF	TGTGCCAGCAGTTTTGGGTACAATGAGCAGTTCTTC
NA	TRBV20-1	15	TRBJ2-6	many	CSASLAFSGANVLTF	TGCAGTGCTAGCCTAGCCTTCTCTGGGGCCAACGTCCTGACTTTC
TRBD1	TRBV12-3/TRBV12-4	15	TRBJ1-5	few	CASTRDRNSNQPQHF	TGTGCCAGCACGCGGGACAGGAATAGCAATCAGCCCCAGCATTTT
NA	TRBV7-3	14	TRBJ2-7	NA	CASSLNGGRAEQYF	TGTGCCAGCAGCTTAAATGGGGGGCGCGCCGAGCAGTACTTC
TRBD2	TRBV18	14	TRBJ2-7	NA	CASSPGTSGYEQYF	TGTGCCAGCTCACCGGGGACTAGCGGTTACGAGCAGTACTTC
NA	TRBV3-1	15	TRBJ1-1	NA	CASSQAKLGNTEAFF	TGTGCCAGCAGCCAAGCCAAACTTGGGAACACTGAAGCTTTCTTT
NA	TRBV5-5	13	TRBJ2-3	NA	CASSLSHTDTQYF	TGTGCCAGCAGCTTGAGCCACACAGATACGCAGTATTTT
TRBD2	TRBV5-1	15	TRBJ2-1	NA	CASSLLAGVLNEQFF	TGCGCCAGCAGCTTGCTAGCGGGAGTTCTTAATGAGCAGTTCTTC
NA	TRBV19	14	TRBJ1-1	NA	CASSIANRDTEAFF	TGTGCCAGTAGTATAGCAAACCGGGACACTGAAGCTTTCTTT
TRBD1	TRBV20-1	17	TRBJ1-6	NA	CSARDRGQANYNSPLHF	TGCAGTGCTAGAGATAGGGGACAGGCGAACTATAATTCACCCCTCCACTTT
NA	TRBV7-2	15	TRBJ2-3	few	CASSLVSESTDTQYF	TGTGCCAGCAGCTTAGTTTCGGAGAGCACAGATACGCAGTATTTT
NA	TRBV12-3/TRBV12-4	12	TRBJ1-1	few	CASSRVNTKAFF	TGTGCCAGCAGTAGAGTTAATACCAAAGCTTTCTTT
NA	TRBV3-1	12	TRBJ1-1	NA	CASRSTGREAFF	TGTGCCAGCAGGTCGACAGGCCGTGAAGCTTTCTTT
TRBD2	TRBV6-2/TRBV6-3	15	TRBJ2-1	few	CASSYSSSGSIEQFF	TGTGCCAGCAGTTACTCGTCTAGCGGGAGTATTGAGCAGTTCTTC
NA	TRBV19	14	TRBJ2-7	once	CVSSTPGTRYEQYF	TGTGTCAGTAGTACCCCGGGCACTCGTTACGAGCAGTACTTC
NA	TRBV5-6	15	TRBJ2-3	NA	CASTPLGEGTDTQYF	TGTGCCAGCACCCCCCTGGGCGAGGGCACAGATACGCAGTATTTT
NA	TRBV11-2	14	TRBJ2-3	few	CASSSRGLTDTQYF	TGTGCCAGCAGCTCCCGCGGTCTTACAGATACGCAGTATTTT
NA	TRBV7-2	16	TRBJ2-2	many	CASSRVTGSNTGELFF	TGTGCCAGCAGTCGTGTTACGGGTTCGAACACCGGGGAGCTGTTTTTT
TRBD2	TRBV9	16	TRBJ2-1	NA	CASSVGIGTRGYEQFF	TGTGCCAGCAGCGTAGGAATCGGGACTAGAGGGTATGAGCAGTTCTTC
NA	TRBV12-3/TRBV12-4	14	TRBJ1-6	NA	CAGSPNRVNSPLHF	TGTGCCGGCAGCCCTAACAGGGTTAATTCACCCCTCCACTTT
TRBD1	TRBV11-2	15	TRBJ2-7	NA	CASSSPRDSLHEQYF	TGTGCCAGCAGCTCGCCCCGGGACAGTCTCCACGAGCAGTACTTC
TRBD2	TRBV20-1	15	TRBJ2-1	NA	CSATGAGVSYNEQFF	TGCAGTGCTACGGGAGCGGGAGTATCCTACAATGAGCAGTTCTTC
TRBD2	TRBV11-2	15	TRBJ2-7	few	CASSLASGRAHEQYF	TGTGCCAGCAGCTTAGCTAGCGGGAGGGCCCACGAGCAGTACTTC
NA	TRBV7-7	15	TRBJ2-5	once	CASSPLQWAKETQYF	TGTGCCAGCAGCCCCCTCCAGTGGGCAAAAGAGACCCAGTACTTC
TRBD1	TRBV2	12	TRBJ1-1	many	CASTRDREGTFF	TGTGCCAGCACCCGGGACAGGGAAGGAACTTTCTTT
TRBD2	TRBV7-2	12	TRBJ2-7	medium-sized	CASSPDSGKQYF	TGTGCCAGCAGCCCTGACAGCGGGAAGCAGTACTTC